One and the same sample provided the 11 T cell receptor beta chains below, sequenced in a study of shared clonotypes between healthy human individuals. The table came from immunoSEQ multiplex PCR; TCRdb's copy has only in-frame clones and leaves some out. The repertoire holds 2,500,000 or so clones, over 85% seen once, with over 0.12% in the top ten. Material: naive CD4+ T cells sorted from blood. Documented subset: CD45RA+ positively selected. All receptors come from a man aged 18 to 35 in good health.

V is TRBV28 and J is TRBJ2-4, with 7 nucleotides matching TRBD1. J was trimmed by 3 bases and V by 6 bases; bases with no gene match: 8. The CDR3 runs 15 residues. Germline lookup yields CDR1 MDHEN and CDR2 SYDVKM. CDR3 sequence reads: CASSLTGLSKNIQYF. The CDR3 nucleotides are TGTGCCAGCAGCCTGACAGGGTTGAGCAAAAACATTCAGTACTTC.

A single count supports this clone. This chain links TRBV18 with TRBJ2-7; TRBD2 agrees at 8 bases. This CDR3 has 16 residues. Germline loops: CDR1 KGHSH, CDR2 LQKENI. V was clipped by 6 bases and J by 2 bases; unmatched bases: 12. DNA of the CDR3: TGTGCCAGCTCTCAAGCGGACGGGGGGGCAACCTACGAGCAGTACTTC. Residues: CASSQADGGATYEQYF. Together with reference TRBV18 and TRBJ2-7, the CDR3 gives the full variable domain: NAGVMQNPRHLVRRRGQEARLRCSPMKGHSHVYWYRQLPEEGLKFMVYLQKENIIDESGMPKERFSAEFPKEGPSILRIQQVVRGDSAAYFCASSQADGGATYEQYFGPGTRLTVT.

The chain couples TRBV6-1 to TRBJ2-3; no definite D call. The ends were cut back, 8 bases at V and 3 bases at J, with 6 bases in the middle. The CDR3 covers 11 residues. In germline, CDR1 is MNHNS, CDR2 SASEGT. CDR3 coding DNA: TGTGCCAGCGGCAGAACAGATACGCAGTATTTT. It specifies CASGRTDTQYF.

The CDR3 loop is CASSKHRWRGLAKNIQYF. In DNA, the CDR3 is TGTGCCAGCAGCAAGCATCGTTGGAGGGGGCTAGCCAAAAACATTCAGTACTTC. The genes are TRBV21-1 and TRBJ2-4; no DNA check was done on the table's D call, TRBD1. TRBV21-1 is a recognized pseudogene. This CDR3 has 18 amino acids.

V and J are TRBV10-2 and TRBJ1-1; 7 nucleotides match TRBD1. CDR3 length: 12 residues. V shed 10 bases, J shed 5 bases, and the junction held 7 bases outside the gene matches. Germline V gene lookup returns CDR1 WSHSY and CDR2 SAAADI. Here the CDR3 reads CAIRQGGTEAFF. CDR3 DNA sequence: TGCGCCATCAGACAGGGAGGAACTGAAGCTTTCTTT.

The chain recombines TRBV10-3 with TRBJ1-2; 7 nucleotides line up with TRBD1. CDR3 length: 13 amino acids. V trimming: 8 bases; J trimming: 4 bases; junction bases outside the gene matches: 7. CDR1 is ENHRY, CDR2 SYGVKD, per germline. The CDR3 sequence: CAIGGDRAYGYTF. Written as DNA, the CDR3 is TGTGCCATCGGGGGAGACAGGGCCTATGGCTACACCTTC.

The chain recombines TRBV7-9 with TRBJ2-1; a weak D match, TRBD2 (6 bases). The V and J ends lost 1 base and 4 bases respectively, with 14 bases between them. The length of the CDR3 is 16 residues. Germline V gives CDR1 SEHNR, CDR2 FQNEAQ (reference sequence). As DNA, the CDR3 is TGTGCCAGCAGCTTAGGTTTCAGCGGGCGATACAATGAGCAGTTCTTC. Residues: CASSLGFSGRYNEQFF.

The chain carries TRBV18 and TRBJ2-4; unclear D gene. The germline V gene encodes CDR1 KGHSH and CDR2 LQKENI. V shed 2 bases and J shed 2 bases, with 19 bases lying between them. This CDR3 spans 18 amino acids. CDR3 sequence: CASSPVVGTAQTKNIQYF. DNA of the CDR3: TGTGCCAGCTCACCAGTGGTGGGAACGGCTCAAACCAAAAACATTCAGTACTTC. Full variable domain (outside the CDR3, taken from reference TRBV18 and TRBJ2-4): NAGVMQNPRHLVRRRGQEARLRCSPMKGHSHVYWYRQLPEEGLKFMVYLQKENIIDESGMPKERFSAEFPKEGPSILRIQQVVRGDSAAYFCASSPVVGTAQTKNIQYFGAGTRLSVL.

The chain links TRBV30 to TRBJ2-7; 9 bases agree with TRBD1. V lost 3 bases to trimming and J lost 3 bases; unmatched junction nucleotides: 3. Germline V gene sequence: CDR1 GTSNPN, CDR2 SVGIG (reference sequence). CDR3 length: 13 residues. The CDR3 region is CAWRDRGNYEQYF. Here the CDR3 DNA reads TGTGCCTGGAGAGACAGGGGGAACTACGAGCAGTACTTC.

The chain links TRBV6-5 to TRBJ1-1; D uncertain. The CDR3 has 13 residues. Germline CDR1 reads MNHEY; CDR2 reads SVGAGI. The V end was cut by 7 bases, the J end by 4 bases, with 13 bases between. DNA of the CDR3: TGTGCCAGCACTTTCGGAATGAGCACTGAAGCTTTCTTT. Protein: CASTFGMSTEAFF.

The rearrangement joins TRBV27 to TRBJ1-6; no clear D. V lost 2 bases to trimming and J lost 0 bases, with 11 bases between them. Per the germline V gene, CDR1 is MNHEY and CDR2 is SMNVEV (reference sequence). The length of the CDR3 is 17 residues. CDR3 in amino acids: CASSLLGSGSYNSPLHF. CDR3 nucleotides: TGTGCCAGCAGTTTACTAGGGTCGGGCTCCTATAATTCACCCCTCCACTTT.